The text below deals with one TCR beta chain. Its target is unknown. Profiling relied on immunoSEQ multiplex PCR, and the TCRdb table lists in-frame clones only, not all of them. The repertoire holds roughly 2.5 million clones, approximately 92% seen once, with 0.14% in the top ten. The sample originates from a study of shared clonotypes between healthy human individuals. The study's findings and limits: Rarefaction exposed incomplete sorted-subset sequencing despite large depth. Deeper or shallower sequencing was expected to change how clonotypes are shared among donors.

The CDR3 totals 15 residues. The trim removed 3 bases at V and 4 bases at J, leaving 6 bases unmatched. Germline V CDR1 and CDR2: KGHSH, LQKENI. J is TRBJ2-5 and V is TRBV18, with 9 bases identical to TRBD1. The receptor comes from a man between 18 and 35 years old in good health. Sequenced sample: naive CD4+ T cells sorted from blood. Subset in this sample: CD45RA+ positively selected. CDR3 bases: TGTGCCAGCTCACCGGGACAGGGTTCGCGAGAGACCCAGTACTTC. It specifies CASSPGQGSRETQYF.